What follows is one T cell receptor (beta chain) and its context. Relative to the germline gene, one junction end is altered; a read error may explain this. From around 440 ng of RNA, a library with molecular barcoded alpha/delta and beta/gamma adaptors was made. MiXCR, run by TCRdb on the reads, gives a single entry per CDR3 protein. The sample consists of some 39,000 distinct CDR3 sequences, 12% to 15% of them appearing once. This specimen belongs to a study of read filtering for tumor transcriptome and immune sequencing. Study background: By R-ISS, stages I, II and III held approximately 8, 17 and 7 patients.

The CDR3 spans 20 residues. Germline V gene lookup returns CDR1 LGHNA and CDR2 YSLEER. The chain has TRBV4-3 and TRBJ2-2; the match to TRBD1 covers 8 bases. The sequence came from a donor at least 40 years old with multiple myeloma. Sequencing was carried out using a population of CD138-negative cells sorted from bone marrow. The chain's CDR3 is CASSARKDRDRIANTRELFF. The CDR3 DNA sequence: TGCGCCAGCAGCGCCCGAAAGGACAGGGATCGTATTGCGAACACCAGGGAGCTGTTTTTT.